This TCR beta chain is drawn from a study of metastatic and nonmetastatic thyroid tumors. Study at large: Samples came from malignant and benign thyroid patients, and repertoires were compared across blood and tumor or nodule tissue.

As originally analysed: Variation in CDR3 across clinicopathological groups served as the basis for constructing a distant-metastasis classifier in papillary thyroid cancer. TCRdb reanalyzed the PCR reads with MiXCR. The V and J calls and clone size come from TCRdb's table, not from the authors' own analysis. The table includes about 69,000 clones, approximately 15% detected once. This clone has at least ten counts. The ends were cut back, 3 bases at V and 0 bases at J, with 18 bases in the middle. Germline V CDR1 and CDR2: KGHSH, LQKENI. The CDR3 sequence is 17 residues long. The entire patient cohort was treatment-naive prior to thyroid surgery.

The V gene is TRBV18, the J gene TRBJ2-7; TRBD1 might be the D (6 bases). Sequencing was carried out using blood. The TCR originated in a male donor with papillary thyroid cancer or a benign thyroid nodule (not recorded which). Some clones in this sample may be carry-over from other donors' samples. The CDR3 region is CASSPYLTGRSSYEQYF. CDR3 DNA sequence: TGTGCCAGCTCACCGTATCTCACAGGGCGAAGCTCCTACGAGCAGTACTTC.